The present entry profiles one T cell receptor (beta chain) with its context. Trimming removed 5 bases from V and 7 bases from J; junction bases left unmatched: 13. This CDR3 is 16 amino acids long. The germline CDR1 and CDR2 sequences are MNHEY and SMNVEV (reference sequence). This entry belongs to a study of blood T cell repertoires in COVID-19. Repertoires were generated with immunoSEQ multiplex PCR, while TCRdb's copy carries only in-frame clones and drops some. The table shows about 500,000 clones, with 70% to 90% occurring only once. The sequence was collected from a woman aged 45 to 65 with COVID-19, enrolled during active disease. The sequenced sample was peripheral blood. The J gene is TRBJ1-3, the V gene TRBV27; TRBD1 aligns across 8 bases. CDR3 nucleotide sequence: TGTGCCAGCAGTCCCCGTGCGACAGGGGAATGGAACACCATATATTTT. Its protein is CASSPRATGEWNTIYF.